The next 32 T cell receptor beta chains were all read from a single sample in a study of OX40 agonist ivuxolimab in advanced cancers. The repertoire was sequenced with immunoSEQ multiplex PCR; TCRdb's copy has only in-frame clones and lacks some. Counted here are 30,000 to 45,000 clones, about 81% occurring once; the ten biggest clones make up about 24%. The sequencing here drew on CD4+ or CD8+ T cells sorted from blood, taken in a trial of the OX40 agonist ivuxolimab. These receptors were obtained from an adult with an advanced solid tumor such as melanoma, head and neck, liver or kidney cancer.

V gene TRBV5-1 combines with J gene TRBJ2-1; D is unresolved. The CDR3 consists of 11 residues. Trimming shortened V by 0 bases and J by 15 bases, and 10 bases separated the two germline ends. Germline V gene sequence: CDR1 SGHRS, CDR2 YFSETQ. This CDR3 reads CASSLGRVRFF. CDR3 DNA: TGCGCCAGCAGCTTGGGAAGGGTTCGGTTCTTC.

The chain joins TRBV7-2 to TRBJ2-3; TRBD2 matches 9 bases. V gave up 8 bases and J gave up 5 bases; unmatched junction bases: 14. Germline V gene sequence: CDR1 SGHTA, CDR2 FQGNSA. The CDR3 consists of 16 residues. DNA for the CDR3: TGTGCCAGCTCCCCGGGCGGGGGGGCTCTGGGAGATACGCAGTATTTT. Encoded protein: CASSPGGGALGDTQYF.

The chain joins TRBV10-1 to TRBJ2-7; TRBD2 matches at 8 bases. This CDR3 spans 17 amino acids. Per the germline V gene, CDR1 is WNHNN and CDR2 is SYGVQD (reference sequence). Germline trimming cut 7 bases from V and 0 bases from J; bases unmatched to any gene: 14. CDR3 bases: TGCGCCAGCACCCGGAGCCGCCGGGGGGGCGGCTCCTACGAGCAGTACTTC. Its translation is CASTRSRRGGGSYEQYF.

The chain couples TRBV11-3 to TRBJ2-3; TRBD1 matches at 10 bases. Germline V CDR1 and CDR2: SGHNT, YENEEA. J gave up 10 bases and V 5 bases, and 3 bases lay outside the gene matches. The CDR3 is 12 amino acids. In DNA, the CDR3 is TGTGCCAGCAGCCCCGGACAGGGGGCGCAGTATTTT. This codes for CASSPGQGAQYF.

This chain joins TRBV10-1 and TRBJ2-7; weak D call: TRBD1 (6 bases). Germline CDR1 WNHNN, CDR2 SYGVQD (reference sequence). Trimming removed 2 bases from V and 5 bases from J, with 25 bases in between. The CDR3 has 18 residues. CDR3 residues: CASSEVRGHEGFSHEQYF. The CDR3 DNA sequence: TGCGCCAGCAGTGAGGTAAGGGGACACGAGGGTTTCTCTCACGAGCAGTACTTC.

The rearrangement joins TRBV6-5 to TRBJ1-6; D remains unclear. This CDR3 region has 14 residues. The V and J ends lost 8 bases and 14 bases respectively, with 22 bases between them. Germline V lookup: CDR1 MNHEY, CDR2 SVGAGI. The CDR3 bases are TGTGCCAGCCGCTTGCTTGCGGGAGATCGGGCCCTCCACTTT. Its protein product is CASRLLAGDRALHF.

This chain joins TRBV19 and TRBJ1-5; perhaps TRBD1 as D (6 bases). CDR3 length: 15 amino acids. Looked up from germline, CDR1 is LNHDA and CDR2 is SQIVND (reference sequence). Trimming removed 1 base at V and 5 bases at J, with 12 bases between. CDR3 sequence reads: CASSIVRGKDQPQHF. The CDR3 DNA sequence: TGTGCCAGTAGTATAGTCAGGGGAAAGGATCAGCCCCAGCATTTT.

The chain combines TRBV7-9 with TRBJ2-2, with D possibly called TRBD1 or TRBD2 (6 bases each). The CDR3 totals 14 residues. Germline V CDR1 and CDR2: SEHNR, FQNEAQ (reference sequence). Trimming removed 4 bases from V and 6 bases from J, with 12 bases in between. This CDR3 is CASSYIGGAGELFF. The CDR3 region has the DNA TGTGCCAGCAGCTATATCGGGGGCGCCGGGGAGCTGTTTTTT. Looking up the rest from reference TRBV7-9 and TRBJ2-2 gives the full variable domain: DTGVSQNPRHKITKRGQNVTFRCDPISEHNRLYWYRQTLGQGPEFLTYFQNEAQLEKSRLLSDRFSAERPKGSFSTLEIQRTEQGDSAMYLCASSYIGGAGELFFGEGSRLTVL.

The V gene is TRBV5-1, the J gene TRBJ1-1, with 7 nucleotides matching TRBD1. The trim removed 6 bases at V and 5 bases at J, leaving 16 bases unmatched. This CDR3 comprises 16 residues. CDR1 SGHRS and CDR2 YFSETQ come from the germline V gene. The CDR3 DNA sequence: TGCGCCAGCACCCAACAGGGGACGGTGAAGGGGACTGAAGCTTTCTTT. Protein sequence: CASTQQGTVKGTEAFF. The full variable domain, with the rest looked up from reference TRBV5-1 and TRBJ1-1, is KAGVTQTPRYLIKTRGQQVTLSCSPISGHRSVSWYQQTPGQGLQFLFEYFSETQRNKGNFPGRFSGRQFSNSRSEMNVSTLELGDSALYLCASTQQGTVKGTEAFFGQGTRLTVV.

The chain employs TRBV19 and TRBJ2-7; a weak D match, TRBD1 (5 bases). Per the germline V gene, CDR1 is LNHDA and CDR2 is SQIVND (reference sequence). V lost 7 bases and J lost 0, with 16 bases in between. The CDR3 covers 15 residues. The CDR3: CASNPTGRSSYEQYF. In DNA, the CDR3 is TGTGCCAGTAACCCAACAGGAAGGAGCTCCTACGAGCAGTACTTC.

This chain uses TRBV19 with TRBJ2-7, with TRBD2 matching 10 bases. The CDR3 has 15 residues. In germline, CDR1 is LNHDA, CDR2 SQIVND (reference sequence). The ends lost 3 bases at V and 2 bases at J; junction bases unmatched: 4. CDR3: CASSMASGGAYEQYF. DNA for the CDR3: TGTGCCAGTAGTATGGCTAGCGGGGGTGCCTACGAGCAGTACTTC.

The rearrangement links TRBV6-5 to TRBJ2-2, with D perhaps TRBD1 or TRBD2 (5 bases each). Germline V gene lookup returns CDR1 MNHEY and CDR2 SVGAGI. The CDR3 is 16 amino acids. The V end was cut by 1 base, the J end by 9 bases, with 18 bases between. The chain's CDR3 is CASSYYDPGTGWELFF. The DNA for the CDR3 is TGTGCCAGCAGTTACTATGATCCGGGGACCGGGTGGGAGCTGTTTTTT.

The CDR3 sequence: CASSPRGAPGYTF. CDR3 in DNA: TGTGCCAGCAGTCCCCGTGGGGCTCCTGGCTACACCTTC. The J gene is TRBJ1-2, the V gene TRBV27; weak D call: TRBD1 (5 bases). V shed 5 bases and J shed 7 bases, with 14 bases lying between them. Germline CDR1 and CDR2: MNHEY and SMNVEV (reference sequence). CDR3 length equals 13 residues.

The chain is built from TRBV7-3 and TRBJ2-3; the match to TRBD2 covers 7 bases. Losses at the gene ends were 2 bases for V and 2 bases for J; bases not matched to a gene: 1. This CDR3 comprises 14 residues. Germline assignment: CDR1 SGHTA and CDR2 FQGTGA. The DNA for the CDR3 is TGTGCCAGCAGCTTACTAGCGGTCACAGATACGCAGTATTTT. This translates into CASSLLAVTDTQYF.

This clone is judged medium-sized. The same CDR3 arises from other DNA sequences in this sample as well. V and J are TRBV19 and TRBJ1-2; unclear D gene. Trimming removed 8 bases at V and 4 bases at J, with 14 bases between. This CDR3 comprises 13 residues. CDR1 and CDR2 (germline): LNHDA, SQIVND (reference sequence). The CDR3 DNA is TGTGCCAGTTTCGACCGCAGGCGCTATGGCTACACCTTC. Its translation is CASFDRRRYGYTF.

Only a few counts were recorded for this clone. The chain combines TRBV28 with TRBJ1-5, with TRBD1 matching over 11 bases. J lost 7 bases, V lost 8 bases, and 7 bases had no gene match. This CDR3 has 14 residues. Germline assignment: CDR1 MDHEN and CDR2 SYDVKM. CDR3 sequence reads: CASRGQGDRQPQHF. DNA of the CDR3: TGTGCCAGCCGGGGACAGGGGGACAGGCAGCCCCAGCATTTT.

This clone is labeled medium-sized. The chain couples TRBV27 to TRBJ1-4, with unresolved D. Germline values: CDR1 MNHEY, CDR2 SMNVEV (reference sequence). The CDR3 contains 13 residues. V lost 2 bases and J lost 6, with 7 bases in between. The DNA for the CDR3 is TGTGCCAGCAGTTTACGCGGGGATGAAAAACTGTTTTTT. Its protein is CASSLRGDEKLFF.

The V and J genes are TRBV29-1 and TRBJ1-1; TRBD1 aligns across 8 bases. The CDR3 length is 15 residues. J lost 3 bases, V lost 6 bases, and 12 bases had no gene match. Germline loops: CDR1 SQVTM, CDR2 ANQGSEA. The CDR3 sequence: CSVAPDRGGDTEAFF. CDR3 DNA sequence: TGCAGCGTGGCCCCAGACAGGGGTGGGGACACTGAAGCTTTCTTT.

The J gene is TRBJ2-1, the V gene TRBV11-3; D is unresolved. Germline CDR1 and CDR2: SGHNT and YENEEA. The CDR3 totals 13 residues. Trimming left V 7 bases short and J 6 bases short, with 13 bases between. The CDR3 spells CASTNGLSNEQFF. DNA of the CDR3: TGTGCCAGCACCAACGGCCTGAGCAATGAGCAGTTCTTC.

This clone was picked up a small number of times. J is TRBJ1-4 and V is TRBV15; D is undetermined. The germline V and J ends were trimmed by 0 bases and 4 bases, with 6 bases remaining between them. Germline-derived CDR1 and CDR2 are LNHNV and YYDKDF (reference sequence). This CDR3 contains 14 residues. The CDR3 region has the DNA TGTGCCACCAGCAGAGAAGTGCGTAATGAAAAACTGTTTTTT. Residues: CATSREVRNEKLFF.

J is TRBJ2-5 and V is TRBV14; unclear D gene. The CDR3 contains 11 residues. Trimming took 2 bases from V and 5 from J, leaving 3 bases between them. Germline CDR1 SGHDN, CDR2 FVKESK. The CDR3 DNA sequence: TGTGCCAGCAGCCAATGGGAGACCCAGTACTTC. It specifies CASSQWETQYF.

A few counts support this clone. V usage is TRBV28 and J usage is TRBJ1-1, with no clear D. Germline V CDR1 and CDR2: MDHEN, SYDVKM. CDR3 length: 14 residues. The V end was cut by 6 bases, the J end by 10 bases, with 21 bases between. CDR3 protein: CASSSPGRGFSAFF. CDR3 nucleotides: TGTGCCAGCAGCTCCCCAGGTAGAGGATTTTCAGCTTTCTTT.

This clone was counted only a few times. This rearrangement joins TRBV18 to TRBJ2-2; 9 nucleotides line up with TRBD2. CDR1 is KGHSH and CDR2 is LQKENI in the germline V gene. CDR3 length: 16 amino acids. V shed 4 bases, J shed 5 bases, and the junction held 8 bases outside the gene matches. The CDR3 nucleotides are TGTGCCAGCTCACACAATAGCGGGAGTGGAACCGGGGAGCTGTTTTTT. It is translated as CASSHNSGSGTGELFF.

The chain couples TRBV7-2 to TRBJ1-1; D perhaps matches TRBD1 (6 bases). Trimming cost V 1 base and J 0 bases, with 21 bases left between them. The CDR3 loop spans 19 amino acids. In germline, CDR1 is SGHTA, CDR2 FQGNSA. CDR3 loop: CASSLGQGNTRIVNTEAFF. Here the CDR3 DNA reads TGTGCCAGCAGCTTAGGGCAGGGGAATACCAGAATTGTGAACACTGAAGCTTTCTTT.

The chain joins TRBV9 to TRBJ1-1; no firm D call. CDR1 SGDLS and CDR2 YYNGEE come from the germline V gene. The CDR3 is 13 amino acids. V dropped 7 bases and J dropped 7 bases, with 17 bases sitting between them. CDR3 bases: TGTGCCAGCGGTGGACGGGGAACCGGTGAAGCTTTCTTT. Amino acid sequence: CASGGRGTGEAFF.

This clone was observed a few times. The chain couples TRBV7-3 to TRBJ2-3, with TRBD2 matching over 13 bases. Germline V gene lookup returns CDR1 SGHTA and CDR2 FQGTGA. The CDR3 runs to 16 residues. Germline trimming cut 4 bases from V and 2 bases from J; bases unmatched to any gene: 3. In DNA, the CDR3 is TGTGCCAGCAGCTCACTAGCGGGAGGGCTCACAGATACGCAGTATTTT. Protein: CASSSLAGGLTDTQYF. Combining the CDR3 with reference TRBV7-3 and TRBJ2-3 gives the whole variable domain GAGVSQTPSNKVTEKGKYVELRCDPISGHTALYWYRQSLGQGPEFLIYFQGTGAADDSGLPNDRFFAVRPEGSVSTLKIQRTERGDSAVYLCASSSLAGGLTDTQYFGPGTRLTVL.

The chain is built from TRBV6-5 and TRBJ1-2; 10 bases are shared with TRBD1. V lost 5 bases and J lost 1; bases outside the gene matches: 4. Germline V CDR1 and CDR2: MNHEY, SVGAGI. The CDR3 sequence is 15 residues long. The CDR3 sequence: CASSRQGANNYGYTF. The CDR3 nucleotides are TGTGCCAGCAGTAGACAGGGGGCAAATAACTATGGCTACACCTTC.

This rearrangement joins TRBV15 to TRBJ1-5; D is ambiguous. Between the trimmed V and J ends, which lost 3 bases and 4 bases, there was a span of 4 bases. Per the germline V gene, CDR1 is LNHNV and CDR2 is YYDKDF (reference sequence). There are 12 residues in the CDR3. The chain's CDR3 is CATSRANQPQHF. The CDR3 coding sequence is TGTGCCACCAGCAGGGCAAATCAGCCCCAGCATTTT.

This clone was recorded only once. The rearrangement uses TRBV6-1 and TRBJ1-2; 7 bases map to TRBD1. CDR1 MNHNS and CDR2 SASEGT come from the germline V gene. With 8 bases clipped from V and 2 bases from J, the junction kept 11 bases outside the gene matches. There are 15 residues in the CDR3. This CDR3 reads CASGDNRGGNYGYTF. The DNA of the CDR3 is TGTGCCAGCGGAGATAACAGGGGCGGGAACTATGGCTACACCTTC.

In its sample, this clone was seen once. The chain carries TRBV10-3 and TRBJ2-2; unclear D gene. This CDR3 spans 13 amino acids. Trimming shortened V by 4 bases and J by 6 bases, and 9 bases separated the two germline ends. Germline CDR1 ENHRY, CDR2 SYGVKD. The CDR3 spells CAISAHGPGELFF. The DNA for the CDR3 is TGTGCCATCAGTGCGCACGGCCCCGGGGAGCTGTTTTTT.

CDR3 region: CAWSGWEIGVRETQYF. CDR3 sequence (DNA): TGTGCCTGGAGTGGGTGGGAGATCGGGGTCCGGGAGACCCAGTACTTC. The chain uses TRBV30 and TRBJ2-5, with D perhaps matching TRBD2 (5 bases). In germline, CDR1 is GTSNPN, CDR2 SVGIG (reference sequence). The CDR3 is 16 residues long. The V end lost 1 base, the J end lost 5 bases, and 20 bases lay between the germline ends.

The chain uses TRBV30 and TRBJ1-2; possibly TRBD1 for D (5 bases). V shed 2 bases and J shed 4 bases, with 11 bases lying between them. Germline assignment: CDR1 GTSNPN and CDR2 SVGIG (reference sequence). CDR3 size: 13 residues. The DNA for the CDR3 is TGTGCCTGGAGTTTGGGGCAGACCTATGGCTACACCTTC. Its protein is CAWSLGQTYGYTF.